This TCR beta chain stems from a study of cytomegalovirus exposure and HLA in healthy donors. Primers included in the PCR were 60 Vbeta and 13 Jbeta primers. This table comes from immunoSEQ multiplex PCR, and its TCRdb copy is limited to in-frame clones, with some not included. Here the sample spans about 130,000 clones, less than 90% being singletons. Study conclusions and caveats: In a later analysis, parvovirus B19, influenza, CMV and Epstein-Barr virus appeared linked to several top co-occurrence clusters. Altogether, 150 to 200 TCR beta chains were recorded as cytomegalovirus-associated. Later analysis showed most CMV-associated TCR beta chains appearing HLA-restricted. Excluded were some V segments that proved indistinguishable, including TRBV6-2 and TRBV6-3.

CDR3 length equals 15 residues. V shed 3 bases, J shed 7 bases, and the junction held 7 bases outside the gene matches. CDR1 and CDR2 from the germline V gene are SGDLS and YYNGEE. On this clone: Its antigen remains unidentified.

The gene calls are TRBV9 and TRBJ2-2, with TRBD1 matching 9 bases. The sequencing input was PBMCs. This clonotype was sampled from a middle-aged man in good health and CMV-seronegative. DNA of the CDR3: TGTGCCAGCAGCGGCATGGACAGGGGAATCGGGGAGCTGTTTTTT. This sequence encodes CASSGMDRGIGELFF.